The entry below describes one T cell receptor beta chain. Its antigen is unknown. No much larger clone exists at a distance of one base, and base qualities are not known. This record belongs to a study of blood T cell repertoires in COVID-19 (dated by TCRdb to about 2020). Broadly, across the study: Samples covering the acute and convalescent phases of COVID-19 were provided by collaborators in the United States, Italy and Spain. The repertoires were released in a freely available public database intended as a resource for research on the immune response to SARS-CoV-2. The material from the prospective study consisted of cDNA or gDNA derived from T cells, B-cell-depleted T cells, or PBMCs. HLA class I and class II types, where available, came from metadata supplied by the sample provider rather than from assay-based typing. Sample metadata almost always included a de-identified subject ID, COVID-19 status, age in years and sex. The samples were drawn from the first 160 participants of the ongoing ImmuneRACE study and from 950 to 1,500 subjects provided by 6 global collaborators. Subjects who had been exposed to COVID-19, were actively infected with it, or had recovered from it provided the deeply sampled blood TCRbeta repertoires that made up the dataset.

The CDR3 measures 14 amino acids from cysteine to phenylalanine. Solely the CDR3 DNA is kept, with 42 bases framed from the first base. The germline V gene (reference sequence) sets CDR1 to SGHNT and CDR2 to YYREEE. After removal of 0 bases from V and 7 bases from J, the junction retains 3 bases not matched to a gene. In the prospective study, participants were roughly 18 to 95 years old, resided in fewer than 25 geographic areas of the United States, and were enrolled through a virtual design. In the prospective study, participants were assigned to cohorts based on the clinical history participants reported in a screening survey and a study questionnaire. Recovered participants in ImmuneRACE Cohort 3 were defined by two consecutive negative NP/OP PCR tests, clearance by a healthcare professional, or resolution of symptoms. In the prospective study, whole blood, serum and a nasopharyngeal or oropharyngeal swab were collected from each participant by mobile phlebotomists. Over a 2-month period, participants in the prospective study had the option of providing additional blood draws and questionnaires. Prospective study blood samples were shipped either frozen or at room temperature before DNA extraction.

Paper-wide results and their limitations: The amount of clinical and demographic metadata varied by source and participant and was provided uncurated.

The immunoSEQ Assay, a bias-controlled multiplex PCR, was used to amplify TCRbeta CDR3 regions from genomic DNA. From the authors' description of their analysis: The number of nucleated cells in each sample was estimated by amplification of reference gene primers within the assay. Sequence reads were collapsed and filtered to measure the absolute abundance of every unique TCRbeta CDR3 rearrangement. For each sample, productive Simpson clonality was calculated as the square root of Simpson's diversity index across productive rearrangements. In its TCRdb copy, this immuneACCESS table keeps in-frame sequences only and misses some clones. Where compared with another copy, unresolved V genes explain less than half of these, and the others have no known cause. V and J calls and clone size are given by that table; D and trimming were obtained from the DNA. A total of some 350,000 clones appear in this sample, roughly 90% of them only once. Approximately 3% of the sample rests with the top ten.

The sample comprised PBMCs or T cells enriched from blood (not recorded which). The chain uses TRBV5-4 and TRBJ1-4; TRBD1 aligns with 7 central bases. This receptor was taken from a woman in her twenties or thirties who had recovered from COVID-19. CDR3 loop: CASSLDRGSEKLFF. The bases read TGTGCCAGCAGCTTGGACAGGGGAAGTGAAAAACTGTTTTTT.